This TCR beta chain comes out of a study of human T cells and chemical hapten exposure. The template was total RNA from unfractionated whole blood. CDR3 size: 15 residues. Looked up from germline, CDR1 is SEHNR and CDR2 is FQNEAQ (reference sequence). Trimming shortened V by 1 base and J by 4 bases, and 11 bases separated the two germline ends. Within the library, unique molecular identifiers were attached to each individual cDNA molecule. TCRdb passed the 5' RACE reads through MiXCR, listing each CDR3 protein once. The profile covers about 140,000 distinct CDR3 sequences, with 4.1% appearing a single time and roughly 1.4% taken by the ten largest.

V gene TRBV7-9 combines with J gene TRBJ2-1, with a tentative D call TRBD1 (7 bases). The receptor's source is a female donor in good health. The CDR3 is CASSLVQGGYNEQFF. As DNA, the CDR3 is TGTGCCAGCAGCTTAGTGCAGGGGGGATACAATGAGCAGTTCTTC.